This T cell receptor (beta chain) was profiled in a study of massively parallel sequencing of T cell beta chains (dated by TCRdb to 2009 to 2010). In terms of the full investigation: Using 5'-RACE, Illumina short-read sequencing and a dedicated short-read assembly strategy, the study profiled the diversity of human TCR beta CDR3 in peripheral blood.

Broad study findings and their caveats: Preferential PCR amplification of some TRBV and TRBJ sequences may have skewed the reported gene usage frequencies. A single sequence read supported most clonotypes (about 70% of the roughly 34,000), and this single-read support could in principle inflate apparent diversity. A unique TRBV gene could be assigned to only about 23,000 (around 70%) of the clonotypes. Since the RNA was pooled from many donors, the results show population-average clonotype abundance and not the repertoire of any individual. Subsampling showed clonotype counts rising linearly with read number, indicating sequencing depth was far from saturation. The length of CDR3 beta varied from 21 to 81 nucleotides, with the peak at 45 nucleotides. Among 30,000 to 35,000 distinct clonotypes, single-copy clonotypes made up roughly 63% of clonotypes but only around 20% of assemblies.

The sample was run on an Illumina Genome Analyzer II. Two rounds of nested PCR with TRBC1/TRBC2-specific primers yielded a RACE product of about 520 bp, which was gel-purified. A TRBC-specific primer and a template-switching oligonucleotide were used to make first-strand cDNA, with the template-switching oligonucleotide providing a 5' anchor for RACE. The RACE amplicon was too long for direct short-read sequencing, so it was concatemerized by ligation and sheared by sonication. PAGE was used to isolate a size fraction of 100 to 300 bp, and that fraction then underwent shotgun sequencing on the Illumina platform. Separate runs on an Illumina GAII yielded 18.8 million 36-nt reads and 21.7 million 50-nt single-end reads. The paper's data handling went like this. The pooled 40,582,229 reads were assembled with iSSAKE using parameters -m 15, -o 2 and -r 0.7. De novo CDR3 beta assemblies were seeded by reads aligning to the ends of Ensembl TRBV gene predictions that carried unmatched junctional bases. Rather than raw read depth, the number of matching assembled contigs was used to estimate clonotype abundance. Of the assembled clonotypes, approximately 2,100 (around 5.9%) were found to have in-frame stop codons and were removed, so that 33,664 productive clonotypes were retained. Sanger sequencing of cloned RACE products gave hundreds of unique TCR sequences, and around 69% of them were also found in the Illumina assembly. TCRdb trimmed the raw reads at Q25, called clones with MiXCR and kept productive beta chains. Rows matching on CDR3 protein sequence are summarized as one entry with the most common DNA and genes. The V and J calls and clone size are TCRdb's, not the authors'. The sample yields 3,500 to 5,000 distinct CDR3 sequences; over 35% were counted once. In total, the top ten clones hold approximately 3% of the sample.

The donor pool comprised over 300 males and about 170 females, all aged about 18 to 40 years. From 165 liters of pooled peripheral blood, peripheral leukocyte polyA+ RNA was isolated. The starting material was a commercial mRNA preparation from normal human peripheral blood leukocytes pooled from roughly 500 individuals. This clonotype is labeled medium-sized (0.01 to 0.1%). There is no known antigen for this receptor. Qualities for individual bases were not recorded, and no much larger clone is one base off. The specimen was commercial RNA from peripheral blood pooled from many donors. This receptor was taken from a pool of human donors in good health; the sample was commercial RNA pooled from many donors.

Here is the DNA: TGCAGCGTTGGGAGCGGACTTAGCAATCAGCCCCAGCATTTT. This gives the protein CSVGSGLSNQPQHF. The rearrangement joined TRBV29-1 to TRBJ1-5, with the D segment identity uncertain. V lost 4 bases and J lost 0 bases; the stretch between them is 10 bases long. The germline V gene supplies CDR1 SQVTM and CDR2 ANQGSEA. Its CDR3 holds 14 amino acids, cysteine through phenylalanine. Just the 42-base CDR3 DNA is kept, in frame starting at base 1.